Listed here are 18 T cell receptor beta chains from one sample, sequenced in a study of cytomegalovirus exposure and HLA in healthy donors. Use of 60 Vbeta and 13 Jbeta primers characterized the PCR. TCRdb keeps only in-frame clones here, not all; method: immunoSEQ multiplex PCR. Of some 150,000 clones listed, under 85% are singletons. Sequenced: PBMCs. Every receptor here comes from a man younger than 35 in good health and CMV-seronegative.

A few counts support this clone. The V and J genes are TRBV6-1 and TRBJ1-2; the match to TRBD1 covers 7 bases. J lost 5 bases, V lost 4 bases, and 7 bases had no gene match. Germline CDR1 is MNHNS and CDR2 is SASEGT. This CDR3 comprises 14 residues. The CDR3 reads CASSGMTGWYGYTF. The CDR3 nucleotides read TGTGCCAGCAGTGGAATGACAGGGTGGTATGGCTACACCTTC.

V and J are TRBV7-9 and TRBJ1-2, with TRBD1 identical over 7 bases. This CDR3 region has 13 residues. Germline CDR1 is SEHNR and CDR2 is FQNEAQ (reference sequence). V lost 5 bases, J lost 4 bases, and 4 bases stayed unmatched. The DNA of the CDR3 is TGTGCCAGCAGCCCGGGACAGCTCTATGGCTACACCTTC. This codes for CASSPGQLYGYTF.

V gene TRBV9 combines with J gene TRBJ2-1; 15 positions agree with TRBD2. Germline V gene data show CDR1 as SGDLS and CDR2 as YYNGEE. V lost 4 bases, J lost 3 bases, and 8 bases stayed unmatched. The CDR3 has 18 residues. CDR3 region: CASSPRTSGGVFYNEQFF. In DNA form, the CDR3 reads TGTGCCAGCAGCCCCCGGACTAGCGGGGGGGTTTTCTACAATGAGCAGTTCTTC.

Details on this clone: The junction differs from germline at one of its ends, possibly a read error. The J gene is TRBJ2-4, the V gene TRBV28, with TRBD1 identical over 9 bases. The CDR3 contains 15 residues. CDR1 and CDR2 (germline): MDHEN, SYDVKM. CDR3 DNA sequence: TGTGCCAGCAGTAGGGACAGGGCTCGGGGAAACAGTCAGTACTTC. Translation: CASSRDRARGNSQYF.

This clone was seen only once. The chain links TRBV7-2 to TRBJ2-7, with TRBD2 matching 11 bases. V lost 5 bases to trimming and J lost 1 base; unmatched junction nucleotides: 4. Germline-derived CDR1 and CDR2 are SGHTA and FQGNSA. This CDR3 contains 15 residues. For the CDR3, the DNA is TGTGCCAGCAGCCCTAGCGGGGGGCCTTCCTACGAGCAGTACTTC. Its protein product is CASSPSGGPSYEQYF.

This clone has only one observation. J is TRBJ1-5 and V is TRBV18, with D possibly TRBD1 on 6 matching bases. The CDR3 runs to 15 residues. Trimming shortened V by 2 bases and J by 4 bases, and 12 bases separated the two germline ends. From germline, CDR1 is KGHSH and CDR2 LQKENI. The CDR3 nucleotides are TGTGCCAGCTCACCAGCGGGGGCGAGGAATCAGCCCCAGCATTTT. Residues: CASSPAGARNQPQHF.

This sequence joins TRBV27 and TRBJ1-1; a possible D gene is TRBD1 (6 bases). The CDR3 contains 12 residues. Germline V CDR1 and CDR2: MNHEY, SMNVEV (reference sequence). Here the CDR3 DNA reads TGTGCGTCAAAAGAAGGGGGCACTGAAGCTTTCTTT. The encoded protein is CASKEGGTEAFF.

This chain uses TRBV4-2 with TRBJ2-5; 10 nucleotides match TRBD1. The CDR3 contains 13 residues. Germline lookup yields CDR1 LGHNA and CDR2 YNFKEQ. V shed 5 bases, J shed 4 bases, and the junction held 1 base outside the gene matches. The CDR3 bases are TGTGCCAGCAGCAGGGACAGGGGAGAGACCCAGTACTTC. Translated: CASSRDRGETQYF.

The chain uses TRBV19 and TRBJ1-2; D remains ambiguous. This CDR3 has 14 residues. From germline, CDR1 is LNHDA and CDR2 SQIVND (reference sequence). V lost 7 bases and J lost 6, with 18 bases in between. CDR3 sequence reads: CASNKAPRADGYTF. The CDR3 DNA is TGTGCCAGTAATAAGGCCCCCCGCGCGGATGGCTACACCTTC.

The rearrangement links TRBV14 to TRBJ2-5; D remains unclear. The CDR3 consists of 15 residues. Trimming pared 4 bases from V and 0 bases from J, leaving 12 bases between. Germline values: CDR1 SGHDN, CDR2 FVKESK. The CDR3 region has the DNA TGTGCCAGCAGCCGAACACCGCCATACCAAGAGACCCAGTACTTC. Encoded protein: CASSRTPPYQETQYF.

This chain connects TRBV7-6 to TRBJ2-2, with TRBD1 matching 9 bases. The CDR3 covers 15 residues. V lost 5 bases to trimming and J lost 7 bases; unmatched junction nucleotides: 8. The germline V gene encodes CDR1 SGHVS and CDR2 FNYEAQ. CDR3 amino acids: CASSRRTGAGGELFF. The CDR3 coding sequence is TGTGCCAGCAGCCGAAGGACAGGGGCCGGCGGGGAGCTGTTTTTT.

Concerning this clone: Additional DNA sequences in this sample encode the identical CDR3. The J gene is TRBJ1-1, the V gene TRBV6-5; 8 nucleotides match TRBD1. J lost 2 bases, V lost 0 bases, and 5 bases had no gene match. The V gene's germline CDR1 is MNHEY and CDR2 SVGAGI. This CDR3 comprises 16 residues. The CDR3 is CASSYSAGGVNTEAFF. CDR3 DNA sequence: TGTGCCAGCAGTTACTCGGCAGGGGGCGTAAACACTGAAGCTTTCTTT.

The rearrangement uses TRBV10-2 and TRBJ2-1, with TRBD2 identical over 7 bases. Trimming removed 6 bases from V and 3 bases from J; junction bases left unmatched: 11. Germline V gene sequence: CDR1 WSHSY, CDR2 SAAADI. The CDR3 sequence is 16 residues long. The CDR3 DNA sequence: TGCGCCAGCAGCCTCCCCCCGCGGGGGTTCTACAATGAGCAGTTCTTC. Residues: CASSLPPRGFYNEQFF.

The chain carries TRBV4-2 and TRBJ2-2; 8 nucleotides align to TRBD2. V was clipped by 3 bases and J by 6 bases; unmatched bases: 9. Germline V lookup: CDR1 LGHNA, CDR2 YNFKEQ. CDR3 size: 16 residues. CDR3 DNA sequence: TGTGCCAGCAGCCATTTAGCGGGGAAGGCCCCCGGGGAGCTGTTTTTT. Its translation is CASSHLAGKAPGELFF.

This clone was recorded a few times. CDR3: CSARAHGYTF. CDR3 DNA: TGCAGTGCCCGAGCCCATGGCTACACCTTC. This sequence joins TRBV20-1 and TRBJ1-2; D gene ambiguous. The germline V gene has CDR1 DFQATT and CDR2 SNEGSKA (reference sequence). V was trimmed by 6 bases and J by 6 bases, leaving 8 bases between them. The CDR3 loop spans 10 amino acids.

The gene calls are TRBV12-5 and TRBJ2-7, with TRBD2 matching over 9 bases. Germline V gene lookup returns CDR1 LGHNT and CDR2 FRNRAP. The V segment lost 1 base and the J segment 6 bases; nucleotides outside the gene matches: 4. This CDR3 has 14 residues. Here the CDR3 reads CASGLALAGFEQYV. The CDR3 bases are TGTGCTAGTGGTTTGGCCCTAGCGGGGTTCGAGCAGTACGTC.

This clone was seen only once. Other DNA sequences of this sample code for an identical CDR3. V usage is TRBV6-1 and J usage is TRBJ1-5; D gene uncertain. In germline, CDR1 is MNHNS, CDR2 SASEGT. This CDR3 comprises 17 residues. Deletions cut 1 base from V and 9 bases from J, with 22 bases between. CDR3 sequence reads: CASSEEGGPLFFRPQHF. CDR3 bases: TGTGCCAGCAGTGAAGAGGGAGGCCCCCTCTTCTTCCGGCCCCAGCATTTT.

Here the CDR3 DNA reads TGTGCCAGTTCGACGGGGGGGCTCAATCAGCCCCAGCATTTT. Translation gives CASSTGGLNQPQHF. The gene calls are TRBV2 and TRBJ1-5; TRBD1 is a possible D gene (6 bases). This CDR3 spans 14 amino acids. The germline gives CDR1 SNHLY, CDR2 FYNNEI. The V end was cut by 9 bases, the J end by 3 bases, with 15 bases between.